This T cell receptor (beta chain) derives from a study of cytomegalovirus exposure and HLA in healthy donors. Whole-study results and caveats: In a later analysis, a missense DCLRE1C variant was linked to TCR beta V- and J-gene trimming. Excluded were some V segments that proved indistinguishable, including TRBV6-2 and TRBV6-3. A later analysis found most CMV-associated TCR beta chains apparently HLA-restricted.

As to this clone: Its target is not known.

The PCR made use of 60 Vbeta and 13 Jbeta primers. The data were produced by immunoSEQ multiplex PCR, yet TCRdb's version contains in-frame clones alone and is incomplete. This sample's table has just over 150,000 clones. V lost 7 bases and J 3 bases, leaving 9 bases between the germline ends. In germline, CDR1 is SQVTM, CDR2 ANQGSEA. The CDR3 sequence is 11 residues long. The chain has TRBV29-1 and TRBJ1-1; perhaps TRBD1 as D (5 bases). The sequence came from a woman in her sixties in good health and CMV-seronegative. The source material was PBMCs. CDR3 in DNA: TGCAGCGCTCCGGGGGACACTGAAGCTTTCTTT. As protein: CSAPGDTEAFF.